This TCR beta chain was recovered during a study of T cells in Graves' hyperthyroidism and ophthalmopathy. Amplified TCR beta CDR3 regions came from RNA transcripts. Initially, a first-round RT-PCR of the TCR CDR3 employed the HTBI primer set. TCRdb passed the multiplex PCR reads through MiXCR, listing each CDR3 protein once. The sample yields some 360,000 distinct CDR3 sequences, 18% seen once. The germline V gene encodes CDR1 DFQATT and CDR2 SNEGSKA (reference sequence). The CDR3 contains 13 residues. In making diagnoses, clinical symptoms, serum thyroxine and TRAb, thyroid ultrasound and orbital computed tomography were all used. General study findings and limits: Blood also carried most thyroid clonotypes expanded above 0.001. Ophthalmopathy cases were set apart from stable hyperthyroidism by a 13 V-J model.

To note about this clonotype: Its antigen is currently unknown. One end of the junction fails to match germline, which may point to a read error.

This chain joins TRBV20-1 and TRBJ1-5; D uncertain. Sample: blood. This sequence was found in a woman between 35 and 50 years old with Graves' ophthalmopathy. CDR3 sequence: CSARVRPGGPQRF. The DNA of the CDR3 is TGCAGTGCTAGAGTTCGGCCAGGCGGGCCCCAGCGTTTT.